This T cell receptor (beta chain) was found in a study of T-cell reconstitution after alpha-beta-depleted transplantation in children. The table lists this clonotype with many counts. CDR3 size: 13 residues. Trimming removed 0 bases at V and 3 bases at J, with 6 bases between. Per germline, CDR1 SGHRS and CDR2 YFSETQ. Unique molecular identifiers were incorporated when the TCRbeta library was constructed. TCRdb itself ran the PCR reads through MiXCR, one entry per CDR3 protein. Counted here are around 250,000 distinct CDR3 sequences, roughly 9.5% occurring once; the ten biggest clones make up 9.5% to 13%.

The sample was PBMCs from the stem cell graft donor, taken from the stem cell graft. This TCR derives from a human donor who donated a stem cell graft to a child with SCID. The chain has TRBV5-1 and TRBJ1-1, with D uncertain. In DNA form, the CDR3 reads TGCGCCAGCAGCTTGGCGGGCTACACTGAAGCTTTCTTT. It yields the protein CASSLAGYTEAFF.